The 8 T cell receptor beta chains reported below all come from one sample, sequenced in a study of blood T cell repertoires in COVID-19. Sequenced by immunoSEQ multiplex PCR; TCRdb stores in-frame clones only, minus some. Found here are some 150,000 clones, 84% of them singletons; the top ten hold roughly 7.7%. The source material was peripheral blood. These receptors originate from a man in his forties who had recovered from COVID-19.

V usage is TRBV6-2 or TRBV6-3 and J usage is TRBJ1-2; D is ambiguous. V lost 2 bases, J lost 2 bases, and 15 bases lay in between. Germline V gene lookup returns CDR1 MNHEY and CDR2 SVGEGT. There are 16 residues in the CDR3. CDR3 sequence reads: CASSYRTGFQNYGYTF. CDR3 in DNA: TGTGCCAGCAGTTACCGCACGGGGTTTCAGAACTATGGCTACACCTTC.

This chain joins TRBV12-3 or TRBV12-4 and TRBJ2-5; 7 bases match TRBD1. Unmatched junction bases numbered 6, after V lost 6 bases and J lost 5 bases. This CDR3 contains 13 residues. As DNA, the CDR3 is TGTGCCAGCAGCACGACAGGGCTGGAGACCCAGTACTTC. Its protein product is CASSTTGLETQYF.

The V gene is TRBV5-4, the J gene TRBJ2-1, with 9 bases fitting TRBD2. Germline CDR1 SGHNT, CDR2 YYREEE (reference sequence). The CDR3 is made up of 13 amino acids. Germline trimming cut 5 bases from V and 14 bases from J; bases unmatched to any gene: 11. CDR3 region: CASSRSGAGGEFF. The DNA of the CDR3 is TGTGCCAGCAGTCGGTCCGGGGCGGGAGGGGAGTTCTTC.

The V and J genes are TRBV11-3 and TRBJ2-3, with D maybe TRBD2 (6 bases). Between the trimmed V and J ends, which lost 4 bases and 0 bases, there was a span of 11 bases. Germline V lookup: CDR1 SGHNT, CDR2 YENEEA. This CDR3 has 15 residues. CDR3 DNA sequence: TGTGCCAGCAGCTGGATGCGGGGTAGCACAGATACGCAGTATTTT. This gives the protein CASSWMRGSTDTQYF.

The rearrangement uses TRBV7-9 and TRBJ1-5; TRBD1 aligns across 7 bases. This CDR3 region has 14 residues. After removal of 6 bases from V and 4 bases from J, the junction contained 6 bases not matched to a gene. Germline V gene sequence: CDR1 SEHNR, CDR2 FQNEAQ (reference sequence). DNA for the CDR3: TGTGCCAGCAGTACAACAGGGGATAATCAGCCCCAGCATTTT. This codes for CASSTTGDNQPQHF.

The chain combines TRBV19 with TRBJ1-3; D gene uncertain. Germline V lookup: CDR1 LNHDA, CDR2 SQIVND (reference sequence). Trimming pared 4 bases from V and 0 bases from J, leaving 4 bases between. The CDR3 extends over 13 amino acids. The CDR3 loop reads CASSSVSGNTIYF. DNA for the CDR3: TGTGCCAGTAGTAGCGTCTCTGGAAACACCATATATTTT.

Comments on this clone: One end of the junction fails to match germline, which may point to a read error. The chain is built from TRBV5-4 and TRBJ2-1; D remains unclear. CDR1 SGHNT and CDR2 YYREEE come from the germline V gene (reference sequence). The CDR3 has 12 amino acids. CDR3 in DNA: TGTGCCAGCAGTCCTTGGAGCGAGAACCCTCTCTTC. Its translation: CASSPWSENPLF.

The rearrangement links TRBV4-1 to TRBJ2-3; TRBD1 matches at 9 bases. The germline gives CDR1 MGHRA, CDR2 YSYEKL. The CDR3 sequence is 14 residues long. The ends lost 7 bases at V and 1 base at J; junction bases unmatched: 3. This CDR3 is CASNRDRGTDTQYF. CDR3 nucleotides: TGCGCCAGCAACCGGGACAGGGGCACAGATACGCAGTATTTT.